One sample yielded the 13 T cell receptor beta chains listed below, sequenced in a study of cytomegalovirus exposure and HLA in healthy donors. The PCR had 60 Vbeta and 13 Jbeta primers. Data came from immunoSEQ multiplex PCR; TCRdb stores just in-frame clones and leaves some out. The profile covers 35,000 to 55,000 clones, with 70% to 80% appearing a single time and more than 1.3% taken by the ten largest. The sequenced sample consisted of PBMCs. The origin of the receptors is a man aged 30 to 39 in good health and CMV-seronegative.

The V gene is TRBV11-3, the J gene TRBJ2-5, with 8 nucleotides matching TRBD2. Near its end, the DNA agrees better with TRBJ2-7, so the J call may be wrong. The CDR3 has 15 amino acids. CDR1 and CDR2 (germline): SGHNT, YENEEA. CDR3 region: CASSLDLAGLNEQYF. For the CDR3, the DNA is TGTGCCAGCAGCTTAGATTTAGCGGGGTTGAACGAGCAGTACTTC.

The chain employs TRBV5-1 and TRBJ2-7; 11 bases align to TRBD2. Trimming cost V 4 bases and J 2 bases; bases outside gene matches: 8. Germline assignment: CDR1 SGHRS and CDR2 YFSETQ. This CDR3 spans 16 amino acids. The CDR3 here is CASSHGGTSGPYEQYF. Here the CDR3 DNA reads TGCGCCAGCAGCCATGGTGGGACTAGCGGCCCCTACGAGCAGTACTTC.

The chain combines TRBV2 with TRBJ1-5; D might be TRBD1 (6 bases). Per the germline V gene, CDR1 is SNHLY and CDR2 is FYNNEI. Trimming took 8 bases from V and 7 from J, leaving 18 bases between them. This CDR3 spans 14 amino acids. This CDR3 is CASGETGKVQPQHF. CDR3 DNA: TGTGCCAGCGGGGAAACAGGGAAGGTGCAGCCCCAGCATTTT.

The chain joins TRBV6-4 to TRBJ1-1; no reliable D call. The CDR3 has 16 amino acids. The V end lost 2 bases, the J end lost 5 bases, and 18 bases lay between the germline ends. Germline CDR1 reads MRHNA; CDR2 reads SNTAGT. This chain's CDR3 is CASSDEPGPGRTEAFF. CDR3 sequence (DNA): TGTGCCAGCAGTGACGAACCGGGCCCCGGGAGGACTGAAGCTTTCTTT.

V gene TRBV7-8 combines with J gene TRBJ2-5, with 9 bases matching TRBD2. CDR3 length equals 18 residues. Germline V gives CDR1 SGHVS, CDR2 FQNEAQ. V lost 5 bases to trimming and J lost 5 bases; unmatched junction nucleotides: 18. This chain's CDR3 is CASSTGYTIAGVAETQYF. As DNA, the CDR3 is TGTGCCAGCAGCACAGGATATACTATAGCGGGAGTAGCTGAGACCCAGTACTTC.

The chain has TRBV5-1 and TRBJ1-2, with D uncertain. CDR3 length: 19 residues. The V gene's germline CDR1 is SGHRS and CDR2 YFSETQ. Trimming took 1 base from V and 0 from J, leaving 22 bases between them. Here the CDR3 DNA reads TGCGCCAGCAGCTTGTACCCACCCAGTCCAACCCCTTCTAACTATGGCTACACCTTC. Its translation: CASSLYPPSPTPSNYGYTF.

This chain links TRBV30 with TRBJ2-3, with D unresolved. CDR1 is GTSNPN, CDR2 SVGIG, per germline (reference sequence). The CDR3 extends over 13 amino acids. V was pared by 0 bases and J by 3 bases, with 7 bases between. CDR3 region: CAWSVRSTDTQYF. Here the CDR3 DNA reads TGTGCCTGGAGTGTACGGTCGACAGATACGCAGTATTTT.

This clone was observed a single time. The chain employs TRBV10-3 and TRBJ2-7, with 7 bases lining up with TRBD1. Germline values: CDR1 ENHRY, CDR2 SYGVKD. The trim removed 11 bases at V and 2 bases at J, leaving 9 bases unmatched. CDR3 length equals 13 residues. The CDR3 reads CAVFVDRTYEQYF. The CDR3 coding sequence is TGTGCCGTATTCGTGGACAGGACCTACGAGCAGTACTTC.

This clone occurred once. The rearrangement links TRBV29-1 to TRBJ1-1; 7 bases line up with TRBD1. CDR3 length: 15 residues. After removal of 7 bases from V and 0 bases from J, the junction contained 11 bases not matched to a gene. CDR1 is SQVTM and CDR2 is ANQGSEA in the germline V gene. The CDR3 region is CSGRQGWGMNTEAFF. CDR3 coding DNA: TGCAGCGGACGACAGGGATGGGGAATGAACACTGAAGCTTTCTTT.

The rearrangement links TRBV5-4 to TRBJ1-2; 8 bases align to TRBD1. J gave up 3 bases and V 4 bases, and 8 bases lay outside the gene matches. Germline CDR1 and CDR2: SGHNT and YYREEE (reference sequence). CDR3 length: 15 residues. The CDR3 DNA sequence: TGTGCCAGCAGCCAAGAGACAGGGGAGTACTATGGCTACACCTTC. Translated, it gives CASSQETGEYYGYTF.

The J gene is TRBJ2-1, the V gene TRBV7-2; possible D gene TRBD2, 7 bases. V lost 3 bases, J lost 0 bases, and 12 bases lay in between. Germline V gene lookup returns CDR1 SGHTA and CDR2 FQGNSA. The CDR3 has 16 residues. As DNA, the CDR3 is TGTGCCAGCAGCTTCGGGGGGCCCAGCTCCTACAATGAGCAGTTCTTC. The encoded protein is CASSFGGPSSYNEQFF.

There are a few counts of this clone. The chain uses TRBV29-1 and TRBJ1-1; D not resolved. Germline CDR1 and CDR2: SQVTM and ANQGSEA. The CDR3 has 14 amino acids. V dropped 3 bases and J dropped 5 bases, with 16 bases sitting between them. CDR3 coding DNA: TGCAGCGTTGACTCAGCGGGCGTCGGTACTGAAGCTTTCTTT. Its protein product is CSVDSAGVGTEAFF.

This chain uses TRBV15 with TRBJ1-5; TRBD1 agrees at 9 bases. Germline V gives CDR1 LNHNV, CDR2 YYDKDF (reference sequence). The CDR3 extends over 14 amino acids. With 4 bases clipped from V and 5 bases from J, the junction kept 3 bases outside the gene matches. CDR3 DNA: TGTGCCACCAGCATTCGACAGGGGGATCAGCCCCAGCATTTT. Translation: CATSIRQGDQPQHF.